The present entry profiles one T cell receptor (beta chain) with its context. Its target is not known. Trimming shortened V by 3 bases and J by 1 base, and 6 bases separated the two germline ends. The CDR3 contains 13 residues. It was template switching that added a universal primer site, and there were unique molecular identifiers on the cDNA. TCRdb fed the 5' RACE reads into MiXCR, producing one record per CDR3 protein. The repertoire holds some 760,000 distinct CDR3 sequences, with about 20% as singletons. The record originates from a study of identical twins. General study results and limits: Weaker excess twin sharing was seen among beta out-of-frame sequences. Fewer insertions were carried by abundant cord blood beta clonotypes, but none was seen in memory repertoires.

The same sample was also studied in work on T cells expressing NK-cell markers.

Source material: PBMCs. The chain links TRBV12-3 or TRBV12-4 to TRBJ1-2; no clear D. This sequence originates from a woman between 18 and 29 years old in good health. This CDR3 reads CASSFRFNYGYTF. As DNA, the CDR3 is TGTGCCAGCAGTTTTAGGTTTAACTATGGCTACACCTTC.